The clone carrying this T cell receptor (beta chain) has just a few counts. Its antigen is not known. The data belong to a study of T-cell memory formation after mild COVID-19. Whole-study results and caveats: The CD4+ clones that contracted clustered mainly within CM and EM, and the CD8+ clones concentrated in EMRA. While clones contracting from day 15 to 85 were balanced between CD4 and CD8, later expanders leaned CD4+.

Constant-segment primers and 5'RACE yielded cDNA libraries for TCR alpha and TCR beta, each carrying sample barcodes and UMIs. TCRdb processed the 5' RACE reads anew with MiXCR; each CDR3 protein has one entry. The sample carries 470,000 or so distinct CDR3 sequences, approximately 18% recorded once. The receptor was derived from an adult woman who had mild COVID-19 (a few samples of this study predate the infection). Cell type and time point are not known. Sequencing was done on a sample of PBMCs or a T cell subset sorted from them (not recorded which).

The CDR3 loop is CSAVTNGAYSNQPQHF. The CDR3, as DNA: TGCAGTGCGGTAACGAACGGGGCTTATAGCAATCAGCCCCAGCATTTT. The V and J genes are TRBV20-1 and TRBJ1-5, with D possibly TRBD1 on 5 matching bases. The length of the CDR3 is 16 residues. Germline V gene data show CDR1 as DFQATT and CDR2 as SNEGSKA (reference sequence). V was shortened by 6 bases and J by 0 bases, with 18 bases between the two germline ends.